This TCR beta chain comes out of a study of beta chain features in type 1 diabetes. Broader study findings: VDJ junctions sequenced from type 1 diabetes patients showed fewer insertions and more deletions. Patients' naive, central memory and Treg TCRB repertoires seemed closer to one another than those of healthy donors.

Trimming took 0 bases from V and 8 from J; bases not matched to a gene: 3. Germline-derived CDR1 and CDR2 are SEHNR and FQNEAQ (reference sequence). This CDR3 region has 15 residues. Investigators reverse transcribed all isolated RNA, so they sequenced expressed TCRB transcripts. The assay was immunoSEQ multiplex PCR, and TCRdb's table has in-frame clones only and misses some. This table has more than 110,000 clones, less than 8.5% appearing once. A word on this clone: Its antigen is unidentified.

Sequencing input: central memory CD4+ T cells from blood. This rearrangement joins TRBV7-9 to TRBJ2-1; 11 bases agree with TRBD2. The clonotype originates from a woman between 25 and 40 years old in good health. The CDR3 DNA reads as TGTGCCAGCAGCTTAGCTAGCGGGAGGGCCTATGAGCAGTTCTTC. Its protein product is CASSLASGRAYEQFF.